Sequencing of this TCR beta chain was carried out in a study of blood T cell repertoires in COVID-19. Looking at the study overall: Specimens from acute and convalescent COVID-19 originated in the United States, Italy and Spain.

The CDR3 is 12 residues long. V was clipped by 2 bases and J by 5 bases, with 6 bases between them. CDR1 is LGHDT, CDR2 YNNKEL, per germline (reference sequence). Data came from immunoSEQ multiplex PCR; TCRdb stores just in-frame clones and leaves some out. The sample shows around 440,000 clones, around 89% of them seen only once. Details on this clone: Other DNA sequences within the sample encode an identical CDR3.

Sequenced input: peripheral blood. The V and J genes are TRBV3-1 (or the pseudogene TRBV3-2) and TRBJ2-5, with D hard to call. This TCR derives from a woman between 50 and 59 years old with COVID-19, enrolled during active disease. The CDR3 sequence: CASSQRRETQYF. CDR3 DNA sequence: TGTGCCAGCAGCCAACGCCGGGAGACCCAGTACTTC.